Listed below are T cell receptor beta chains from one sample, sequenced in a study of blood T cell repertoires in COVID-19. Profiling relied on immunoSEQ multiplex PCR, and the TCRdb table lists in-frame clones only, not all of them. The sample lists about 220,000 clones, roughly 88% seen once, with less than 4.5% in the top ten. The material sequenced was PBMCs or T cells enriched from blood (not recorded which). The receptors were gathered from a middle-aged woman with acute COVID-19. Both conserved end residues are part of each CDR3. A D gene is named only where the DNA matches it firmly. Part of the rows lack a size; the others show once, few, many or a class for expanded clones.

j_call | clone_size | v_call | d_call | cdr3_nt | cdr3_aa
TRBJ1-4 | . | TRBV5-1 | . | TGCGCCAGCAGCACCGGACAGCCAACTAATGAAAAACTGTTTTTT | CASSTGQPTNEKLFF
TRBJ1-1 | . | TRBV5-1 | TRBD1 | TGCGCCAGCAGCTTCCAAAAGTGGGGACAGGGTGCTTTCACTGAAGCTTTCTTT | CASSFQKWGQGAFTEAFF
TRBJ1-1 | . | TRBV11-2 | . | TGTGCCAGCAGCCGGAGATCCTCTTTGAACACTGAAGCTTTCTTT | CASSRRSSLNTEAFF
TRBJ1-2 | . | TRBV7-3 | TRBD1 | TGTGCCAGCAGCTTATACGCAGGGGGCTATGGCTACACCTTC | CASSLYAGGYGYTF
TRBJ2-7 | . | TRBV5-5 | TRBD1 | TGTGCCAGCAGTTTGGGGACAGGGGCGTACGAGCAGTACTTC | CASSLGTGAYEQYF
TRBJ1-3 | . | TRBV29-1 | TRBD1 | TGCAGCGTTAACAGGGGGCGCGCTGGAAACACCATATATTTT | CSVNRGRAGNTIYF
TRBJ2-6 | . | TRBV5-6 | . | TGTGCCAGCAGCTTGAACCACAACTCTGGGGCCAACGTCCTGACTTTC | CASSLNHNSGANVLTF
TRBJ1-3 | . | TRBV18 | . | TGTGCCAGCTCACCGTCCAGGGGATTGCAAGGAAACACCATATATTTT | CASSPSRGLQGNTIYF
TRBJ1-1 | . | TRBV2 | . | TGTGCCAGCAGTGCAGGGGTCTGGAACACTGAAGCTTTCTTT | CASSAGVWNTEAFF
TRBJ1-2 | . | TRBV18 | . | TGTGCCAGCTCACCATCAGACTATGGCTACACCTTC | CASSPSDYGYTF
TRBJ1-5 | . | TRBV18 | TRBD1 | TGTGCCAGCTCACCACCGGACAGGGGGGCCCAGCATTTT | CASSPPDRGAQHF
TRBJ2-7 | . | TRBV27 | TRBD2 | TGTGCCAGCAGTAAGACGGGGGGAGAGTACTACGAGCAGTACTTC | CASSKTGGEYYEQYF
TRBJ2-2 | few | TRBV4-1 | . | TGCGCCAGCAGCCAAGTGGGGGCGCACACCGGGGAGCTGTTTTTT | CASSQVGAHTGELFF
TRBJ2-5 | . | TRBV4-2 | . | TGTGCCAGCAGCCACGGGTCCCGAACTTTCCAAGAGACCCAGTACTTC | CASSHGSRTFQETQYF
TRBJ1-4 | . | TRBV5-1 | . | TGCGCCAGTCGTGGGGCAGGGGCGCGTGAAAAACTGTTTTTT | CASRGAGAREKLFF
TRBJ1-1 | . | TRBV6-5 | . | TGTGCCAGCAGTTATGGGTTTATGCAGGGTTTCCCTGAAGCTTTCTTT | CASSYGFMQGFPEAFF